The rows below give T cell receptor beta chains drawn from one sample of a study of control samples from healthy donors and cancer patients. This table comes from immunoSEQ multiplex PCR, and its TCRdb copy is limited to in-frame clones, with some not included. The profile shows about 150,000 clones, roughly 89% of them singletons. The source material was blood. Every receptor here comes from a man aged 25 to 40 in good health. Each CDR3 is given with its conserved first and last residue. Each record gives: V gene, clone size, J gene, D gene, CDR3 protein, CDR3 DNA. The D gene is left open where the match is weak. Where a row states a size, it is once, few, many or the class of an expanded clone; other rows omit it.

v_call: TRBV9; clone_size: -; j_call: TRBJ2-5; d_call: -; cdr3_aa: CASSVVPAGETQYF; cdr3_nt: TGTGCCAGCAGCGTAGTCCCGGCAGGGGAGACCCAGTACTTC
v_call: TRBV24-1; clone_size: once; j_call: TRBJ1-2; d_call: TRBD1; cdr3_aa: CATSPPDRDNGYTF; cdr3_nt: TGTGCCACCAGTCCACCCGACAGGGATAATGGCTACACCTTC
v_call: TRBV6-1; clone_size: -; j_call: TRBJ2-7; d_call: -; cdr3_aa: CASSEGIWDYEQYF; cdr3_nt: TGTGCCAGCAGTGAAGGGATATGGGACTACGAGCAGTACTTC
v_call: TRBV15; clone_size: once; j_call: TRBJ2-7; d_call: TRBD1; cdr3_aa: CATSRDREIHEQYF; cdr3_nt: TGTGCCACCAGCAGGGACAGGGAGATCCACGAGCAGTACTTC
v_call: TRBV7-2; clone_size: -; j_call: TRBJ2-1; d_call: TRBD2; cdr3_aa: CASSMRTSGGVNEQFF; cdr3_nt: TGTGCCAGCAGCATGCGGACTAGCGGGGGGGTAAATGAGCAGTTCTTC
v_call: TRBV5-4; clone_size: -; j_call: TRBJ2-3; d_call: TRBD2; cdr3_aa: CASSSGLTSGRLTDTQYF; cdr3_nt: TGTGCCAGCAGCTCTGGGCTCACTAGCGGGAGACTCACAGATACGCAGTATTTT
v_call: TRBV13; clone_size: -; j_call: TRBJ2-1; d_call: TRBD2; cdr3_aa: CASRPSGRGSYNEQFF; cdr3_nt: TGTGCCAGCAGACCTAGCGGGAGAGGTTCCTACAATGAGCAGTTCTTC
v_call: TRBV4-3; clone_size: -; j_call: TRBJ1-1; d_call: -; cdr3_aa: CASSQDQRNTEAFF; cdr3_nt: TGCGCCAGCAGCCAAGATCAAAGGAACACTGAAGCTTTCTTT
v_call: TRBV3-1/TRBV3-2; clone_size: once; j_call: TRBJ1-4; d_call: -; cdr3_aa: CASSQAEKLFF; cdr3_nt: TGTGCCAGCAGCCAAGCCGAAAAACTGTTTTTT
v_call: TRBV7-9; clone_size: -; j_call: TRBJ1-1; d_call: -; cdr3_aa: CASSSSGVKTEAFF; cdr3_nt: TGTGCCAGCAGCTCAAGCGGAGTAAAAACTGAAGCTTTCTTT
v_call: TRBV5-6; clone_size: -; j_call: TRBJ1-2; d_call: -; cdr3_aa: CASSTDRGAWYGYTF; cdr3_nt: TGTGCCAGCAGCACGGATAGGGGGGCATGGTATGGCTACACCTTC
v_call: TRBV9; clone_size: -; j_call: TRBJ2-6; d_call: TRBD1; cdr3_aa: CASSVGDRGSSGANVLTF; cdr3_nt: TGTGCCAGCAGCGTAGGGGACAGGGGATCCTCTGGGGCCAACGTCCTGACTTTC
v_call: TRBV2; clone_size: -; j_call: TRBJ2-3; d_call: -; cdr3_aa: CASSANTDTQYF; cdr3_nt: TGTGCCAGCAGTGCTAACACAGATACGCAGTATTTT
v_call: TRBV4-2; clone_size: -; j_call: TRBJ2-5; d_call: TRBD2; cdr3_aa: CASSQRTSGGPGETQYF; cdr3_nt: TGTGCCAGCAGCCAAAGGACTAGCGGGGGGCCAGGAGAGACCCAGTACTTC